These T cell receptor beta chains were read from a single sample in a study of cytomegalovirus exposure and HLA in healthy donors. Profiling relied on immunoSEQ multiplex PCR, and the TCRdb table lists in-frame clones only, not all of them. The data show tens of thousands of clones, roughly 75% seen once. The specimen was PBMCs. These receptors were obtained from a male donor in good health and CMV-seronegative. Both conserved end residues are part of each CDR3. Each record gives: V gene, clone size, D gene, J gene, CDR3 protein, CDR3 DNA. D genes are given only for firm matches. Size is stated for part of the rows, as once, few or many counts, or as a class when the clone is expanded.

V: TRBV2
size: -
D: TRBD2
J: TRBJ2-1
CDR3: CASSATGTSTYNEQFF
DNA: TGTGCCAGCAGTGCCACCGGGACTAGCACCTACAATGAGCAGTTCTTC

V: TRBV2
size: -
D: TRBD2
J: TRBJ2-7
CDR3: CASSARASREGVYEQYF
DNA: TGTGCCAGCAGTGCTAGGGCGTCGCGGGAGGGGGTATACGAGCAGTACTTC

V: TRBV6-1
size: -
D: TRBD2
J: TRBJ2-5
CDR3: CASSEVKASGGRETQYF
DNA: TGTGCCAGCAGTGAAGTCAAGGCTAGCGGGGGTCGAGAGACCCAGTACTTC

V: TRBV11-2
size: once
D: TRBD2
J: TRBJ2-5
CDR3: CASSFSLAGGGETQYF
DNA: TGTGCCAGCAGCTTCTCTCTAGCGGGAGGTGGCGAGACCCAGTACTTC

V: TRBV12-5
size: -
D: TRBD1
J: TRBJ1-2
CDR3: CASGGQGIDVGGYTF
DNA: TGTGCTAGTGGGGGACAGGGAATAGATGTAGGTGGCTACACCTTC

V: TRBV15
size: -
D: TRBD2
J: TRBJ2-3
CDR3: CATSRGAGGRAVADTQYF
DNA: TGTGCCACCAGCAGAGGGGCAGGCGGGAGGGCCGTGGCAGATACGCAGTATTTT

V: TRBV5-1
size: -
D: -
J: TRBJ1-6
CDR3: CASSTGTDEFRGGNSPLHF
DNA: TGCGCCAGCAGCACGGGCACCGACGAATTTCGGGGTGGGAATTCACCCCTCCACTTT

V: TRBV10-2
size: -
D: -
J: TRBJ1-5
CDR3: CASSEGVYSNQPQHF
DNA: TGCGCCAGCAGTGAGGGAGTCTATAGCAATCAGCCCCAGCATTTT

V: TRBV11-2
size: -
D: -
J: TRBJ2-7
CDR3: CASSQGWVGEQYF
DNA: TGTGCCAGCAGCCAGGGGTGGGTGGGAGAGCAGTACTTC

V: TRBV19
size: once
D: -
J: TRBJ1-5
CDR3: CASSTSSGLQPQHF
DNA: TGTGCCAGTAGTACTTCTTCTGGACTGCAGCCCCAGCATTTT

V: TRBV7-2
size: -
D: -
J: TRBJ2-3
CDR3: CASSLDLGGTGTDTQYF
DNA: TGTGCCAGCAGCTTAGATCTAGGGGGTACTGGCACAGATACGCAGTATTTT

V: TRBV5-8
size: -
D: TRBD1
J: TRBJ1-4
CDR3: CASSMGDRLNEKLFF
DNA: TGTGCCAGCAGCATGGGGGACAGGCTTAATGAAAAACTGTTTTTT

V: TRBV9
size: -
D: -
J: TRBJ2-1
CDR3: CASSVRQVPYNEQFF
DNA: TGTGCCAGCAGCGTCAGGCAGGTGCCCTACAATGAGCAGTTCTTC

V: TRBV7-2
size: -
D: TRBD1
J: TRBJ2-5
CDR3: CASSTRLGQLQETQYF
DNA: TGTGCCAGCAGCACCCGCCTGGGACAGCTCCAAGAGACCCAGTACTTC

V: TRBV7-8
size: -
D: TRBD2
J: TRBJ2-3
CDR3: CASSLTSGRRTDTQYF
DNA: TGTGCCAGCTCCCTCACTAGCGGGAGGAGGACAGATACGCAGTATTTT

V: TRBV2
size: -
D: TRBD2
J: TRBJ2-1
CDR3: CASSVAGGQNEQFF
DNA: TGTGCCAGCAGTGTAGCGGGAGGGCAGAATGAGCAGTTCTTC

V: TRBV27
size: -
D: -
J: TRBJ2-3
CDR3: CASRGGAVRAGFRDTQYF
DNA: TGTGCCAGCAGGGGGGGGGCGGTCCGAGCTGGGTTCAGAGATACGCAGTATTTT

V: TRBV6-5
size: -
D: -
J: TRBJ2-5
CDR3: CASSYVGAQETQYF
DNA: TGTGCCAGCAGTTACGTGGGAGCCCAAGAGACCCAGTACTTC

V: TRBV4-2
size: few
D: TRBD1
J: TRBJ1-4
CDR3: CASSQMGTGANEKLFF
DNA: TGTGCCAGCAGCCAGATGGGGACAGGCGCTAATGAAAAACTGTTTTTT

V: TRBV7-2
size: -
D: -
J: TRBJ2-4
CDR3: CASSPQASGNIQYF
DNA: TGTGCCAGCAGCCCCCAGGCCAGTGGGAACATTCAGTACTTC

V: TRBV5-4
size: once
D: TRBD2
J: TRBJ2-3
CDR3: CASRSAGTRDTGTQYF
DNA: TGTGCCAGCAGATCGGCCGGGACTAGAGACACTGGTACGCAGTATTTT

V: TRBV2
size: -
D: -
J: TRBJ1-5
CDR3: CASSDGVSNQPQHF
DNA: TGTGCCAGCAGTGACGGGGTTAGCAATCAGCCCCAGCATTTT

V: TRBV7-6
size: -
D: TRBD1
J: TRBJ1-2
CDR3: CASSPLGTGTWYGYTF
DNA: TGTGCCAGCAGCCCACTAGGGACAGGGACCTGGTATGGCTACACCTTC

V: TRBV5-1
size: -
D: TRBD2
J: TRBJ2-1
CDR3: CASSLLASGSSEQFF
DNA: TGCGCCAGCAGCTTGTTGGCTAGCGGGAGTAGTGAGCAGTTCTTC

V: TRBV19
size: -
D: TRBD1
J: TRBJ1-1
CDR3: CASTLRGRGSEAFF
DNA: TGTGCCAGTACTCTCAGGGGGCGAGGGTCTGAAGCTTTCTTT

V: TRBV5-4
size: -
D: TRBD2
J: TRBJ2-7
CDR3: CASSLAGQGGKYEQYF
DNA: TGTGCCAGCAGCTTGGCTGGGCAGGGAGGGAAATACGAGCAGTACTTC

V: TRBV7-3
size: few
D: TRBD2
J: TRBJ2-1
CDR3: CASSLTSGLNEQFF
DNA: TGTGCCAGCAGCTTGACTAGCGGTTTGAATGAGCAGTTCTTC

V: TRBV5-1
size: -
D: -
J: TRBJ2-3
CDR3: CASSLRRGSSTDTQYF
DNA: TGCGCCAGCAGCTTGCGGAGGGGTTCTTCCACAGATACGCAGTATTTT

V: TRBV5-1
size: -
D: TRBD1
J: TRBJ2-5
CDR3: CASSLAPQGAGETQYF
DNA: TGCGCCAGCAGCTTGGCCCCCCAGGGGGCTGGGGAGACCCAGTACTTC

V: TRBV27
size: -
D: -
J: TRBJ2-3
CDR3: CASRIGEVGTQYF
DNA: TGTGCCAGCAGGATCGGAGAGGTGGGTACGCAGTATTTT

V: TRBV27
size: -
D: -
J: TRBJ2-7
CDR3: CASSRGQIAYEQYF
DNA: TGTGCCAGCAGTCGAGGACAGATCGCCTACGAGCAGTACTTC

V: TRBV11-2
size: -
D: TRBD1
J: TRBJ2-1
CDR3: CASRGQGHSYNEQFF
DNA: TGTGCCAGCAGGGGACAGGGCCACTCCTACAATGAGCAGTTCTTC

V: TRBV11-3
size: -
D: -
J: TRBJ2-6
CDR3: CASSQQPKGIAAF
DNA: TGTGCCAGCAGCCAACAACCTAAGGGAATAGCGGCTTTC

V: TRBV7-9
size: few
D: -
J: TRBJ1-1
CDR3: CASSLQANTEAFF
DNA: TGTGCCAGCAGCTTACAGGCTAACACTGAAGCTTTCTTT

V: TRBV30
size: -
D: -
J: TRBJ2-7
CDR3: CAWSVWGAYEQYF
DNA: TGTGCCTGGAGTGTATGGGGAGCGTACGAGCAGTACTTC

V: TRBV28
size: -
D: TRBD1
J: TRBJ2-3
CDR3: CASSFPGTGGWTDTQYF
DNA: TGTGCCAGCAGTTTCCCTGGGACAGGGGGCTGGACAGATACGCAGTATTTT

V: TRBV6-5
size: -
D: TRBD1
J: TRBJ1-1
CDR3: CASSSGQGGRAFF
DNA: TGTGCCAGCAGTTCGGGACAGGGCGGTAGGGCTTTCTTT

V: TRBV7-2
size: few
D: -
J: TRBJ1-1
CDR3: CASSFTENTEAFF
DNA: TGTGCCAGCAGCTTCACAGAGAACACTGAAGCTTTCTTT

V: TRBV4-2
size: -
D: -
J: TRBJ1-5
CDR3: CASSQEGGLDQPQHF
DNA: TGTGCCAGCAGCCAAGAGGGGGGGCTGGATCAGCCCCAGCATTTT

V: TRBV4-2
size: once
D: -
J: TRBJ1-1
CDR3: CASSQGLSEAFF
DNA: TGTGCCAGCAGCCAAGGGTTGAGTGAAGCTTTCTTT

V: TRBV10-3
size: -
D: TRBD1
J: TRBJ2-7
CDR3: CAISQTGTGGYEQYF
DNA: TGTGCCATCAGTCAGACCGGGACAGGGGGCTACGAGCAGTACTTC

V: TRBV2
size: once
D: -
J: TRBJ1-5
CDR3: CASTGGWRQPQHF
DNA: TGTGCCAGCACGGGAGGGTGGAGGCAGCCCCAGCATTTT

V: TRBV7-2
size: -
D: -
J: TRBJ2-1
CDR3: CASSLSSSSYNEQFF
DNA: TGTGCCAGCAGCTTGTCGTCTAGCTCCTACAATGAGCAGTTCTTC

V: TRBV28
size: -
D: -
J: TRBJ1-2
CDR3: CASKAQGLVWYGYTF
DNA: TGTGCCAGCAAAGCCCAGGGTTTGGTGTGGTATGGCTACACCTTC

V: TRBV7-9
size: -
D: TRBD2
J: TRBJ2-7
CDR3: CASSPQGLAGEYEQYF
DNA: TGTGCCAGCAGCCCCCAGGGACTAGCGGGGGAATACGAGCAGTACTTC

V: TRBV5-1
size: -
D: TRBD2
J: TRBJ2-5
CDR3: CASSRVSGLVRETQYF
DNA: TGCGCCAGCAGCCGCGTCTCGGGACTAGTTCGAGAGACCCAGTACTTC

V: TRBV4-2
size: once
D: TRBD2
J: TRBJ2-5
CDR3: CASSQPGLAGSETQYF
DNA: TGTGCCAGCAGCCAGCCGGGACTAGCGGGGTCAGAGACCCAGTACTTC

V: TRBV13
size: -
D: TRBD1
J: TRBJ2-5
CDR3: CASSLMGTGLETQYF
DNA: TGTGCCAGCAGCTTAATGGGGACAGGGTTAGAGACCCAGTACTTC

V: TRBV5-1
size: -
D: -
J: TRBJ2-2
CDR3: CASSLGRSPGELFF
DNA: TGCGCCAGCAGCTTGGGGAGGAGTCCCGGGGAGCTGTTTTTT

V: TRBV7-2
size: -
D: -
J: TRBJ2-7
CDR3: CASSLRPGNPLSDEQYF
DNA: TGTGCCAGCAGCTTGCGGCCGGGGAACCCTCTCAGTGACGAGCAGTACTTC

V: TRBV5-1
size: few
D: -
J: TRBJ1-2
CDR3: CASSNTTGGYTF
DNA: TGCGCCAGCAGTAATACAACAGGGGGCTACACCTTC

V: TRBV10-3
size: -
D: -
J: TRBJ1-2
CDR3: CAIQWGHEGYGYTF
DNA: TGTGCCATACAGTGGGGACACGAGGGCTATGGCTACACCTTC

V: TRBV6-5
size: -
D: -
J: TRBJ1-2
CDR3: CASRGTGSNYGYTF
DNA: TGTGCCAGCAGGGGAACAGGTTCGAACTATGGCTACACCTTC